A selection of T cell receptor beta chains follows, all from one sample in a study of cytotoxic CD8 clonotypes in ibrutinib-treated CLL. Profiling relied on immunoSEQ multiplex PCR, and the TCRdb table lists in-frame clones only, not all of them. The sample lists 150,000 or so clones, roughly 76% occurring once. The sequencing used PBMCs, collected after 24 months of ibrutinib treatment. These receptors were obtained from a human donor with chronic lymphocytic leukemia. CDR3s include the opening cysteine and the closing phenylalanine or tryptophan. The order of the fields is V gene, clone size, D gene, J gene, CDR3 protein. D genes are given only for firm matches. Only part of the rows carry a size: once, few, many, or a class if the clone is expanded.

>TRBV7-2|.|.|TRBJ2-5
CASSDSGLTGETQYF
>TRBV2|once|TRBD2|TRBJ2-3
CASSGGLAGADTQYF
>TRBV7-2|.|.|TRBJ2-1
CASSLHTRVQQFF
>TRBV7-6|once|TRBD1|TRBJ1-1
CASSLRDRGMNTEAFF
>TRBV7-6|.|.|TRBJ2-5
CASSLSPFQETQYF
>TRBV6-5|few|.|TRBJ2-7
CASSYSGGEQYF
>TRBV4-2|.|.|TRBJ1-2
CASSQVGFGYGYTF
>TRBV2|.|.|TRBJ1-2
CASSELGVEGYTF
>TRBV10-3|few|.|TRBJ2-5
CAIRRSLGETQYF
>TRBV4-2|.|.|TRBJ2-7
CASSQDTRGEQYF
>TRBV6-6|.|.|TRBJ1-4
CASIEVRGEKLFF
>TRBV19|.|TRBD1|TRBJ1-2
CASSRQGYGYTF
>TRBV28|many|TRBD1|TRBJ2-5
CATGDRGKQETQYF
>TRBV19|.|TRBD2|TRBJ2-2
CASSWAGGSANTGELFF
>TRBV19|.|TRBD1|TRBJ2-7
CASSTRDSFQDEQYF
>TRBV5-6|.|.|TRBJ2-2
CASSLVGGYANTGELFF
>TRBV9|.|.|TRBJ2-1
CASSVGQTSRHNEQFF
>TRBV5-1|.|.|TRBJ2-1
CASRAGQMYNEQFF
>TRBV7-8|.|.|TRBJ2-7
CASSFDGTNPYEQYF
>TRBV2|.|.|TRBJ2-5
CASGGGVETQYF
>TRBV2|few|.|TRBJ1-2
CASSEASRSYGYTF
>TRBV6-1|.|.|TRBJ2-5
CASTPGWQGETQYF
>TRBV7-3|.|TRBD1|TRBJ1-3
CASSLAGTGSGNTIYF
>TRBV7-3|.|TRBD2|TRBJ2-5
CASSPRGLAGVFETQYF
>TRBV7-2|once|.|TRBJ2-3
CASSLFGGGAVTDTQYF
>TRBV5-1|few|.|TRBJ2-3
CASSLRPSTDTQYF
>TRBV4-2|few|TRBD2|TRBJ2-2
CASSQDQGTSFLTGELFF
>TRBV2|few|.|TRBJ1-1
CASSEGPITEAFF
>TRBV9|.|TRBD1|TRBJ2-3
CASSARDSPGDTQYF
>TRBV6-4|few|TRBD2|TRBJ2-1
CASSPQGLAGGGVFF
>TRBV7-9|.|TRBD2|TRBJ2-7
CASSPGTSVYEQYF
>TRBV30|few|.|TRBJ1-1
CAWAQRGNTEAFF
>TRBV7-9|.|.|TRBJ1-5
CASSFGEDQPQHF
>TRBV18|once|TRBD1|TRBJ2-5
CASSPQGDSQETQYF
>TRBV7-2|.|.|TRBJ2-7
CASGPGAYYEQYF
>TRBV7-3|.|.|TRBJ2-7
CASSLDNPTYEQYF
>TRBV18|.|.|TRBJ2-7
CASSPTREGKLEQYF
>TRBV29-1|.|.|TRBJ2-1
CSVDWQTYNEQFF
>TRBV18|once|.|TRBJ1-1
CASSPTVMNTEAFF
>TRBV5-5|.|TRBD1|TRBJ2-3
CASSLSSRRAGGSSTQYF
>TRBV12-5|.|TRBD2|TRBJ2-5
CASALGGGAWETQYF
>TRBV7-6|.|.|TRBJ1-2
CASSPGASWGYTF
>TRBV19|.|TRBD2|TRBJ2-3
CASSTSGGGDTQYF
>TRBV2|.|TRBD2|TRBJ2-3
CASRNGGLAGSTDTQYF
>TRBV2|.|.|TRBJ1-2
CASRAGQALGGGYTF
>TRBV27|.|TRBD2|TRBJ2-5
CASSLSGGQGTSGSQTQYF
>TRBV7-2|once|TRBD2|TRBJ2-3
CASSLVASGTSGPTDTQYF
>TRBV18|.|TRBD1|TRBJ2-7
CASSPPNRGGDEQYF
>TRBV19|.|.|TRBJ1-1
CASSHIAGGAFF
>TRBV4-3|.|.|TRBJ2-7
CASSQFRSLGYEQYF
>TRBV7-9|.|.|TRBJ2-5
CASSWDPQETQYF
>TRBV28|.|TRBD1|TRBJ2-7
CASSGYRGNYEQYF
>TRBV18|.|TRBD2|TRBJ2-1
CASSPPGTSGAEQFF